This TCR beta chain was identified during a study of shared clonotypes between healthy human individuals. In the study overall: The plates for each donor numbered three CD4 naive, three CD4 memory, two CD8 naive and one CD8 memory. General study findings and limits: Memory subsets had estimated richness that was generally smaller than that of naive subsets. When compared with the clonotypes that were shared by all four sorted-subset donors, the non-shared clonotypes turned out to have lower generation probabilities.

Remarks on this clone: The antigen remains undetermined.

Germline CDR1 SGHTS, CDR2 YDEGEE. With 2 bases removed from V and 6 bases from J, the gap between germline ends came to 20 bases. The CDR3 extends over 16 amino acids. Positive CCR7 selection of CD45RO-negative cells yielded the naive CD8 cells, and terminally differentiated effector memory CD45RA+ cells were excluded. Once extracted for a subset, genomic DNA was divided evenly among several immunoSEQ plates. Repertoires were generated with immunoSEQ multiplex PCR, while TCRdb's copy carries only in-frame clones and drops some. The sample carries 600,000 or so clones, roughly 96% recorded once. V is TRBV5-8 and J is TRBJ1-1; D possibly corresponds to TRBD1 (5 bases). The sequencing sample was made of naive CD8+ T cells sorted from blood. The TCR originated in a woman in her 30s in good health. CDR3 sequence reads: CASSFAAGRGSAEAFF. CDR3 DNA: TGTGCCAGCAGCTTCGCGGCGGGACGGGGATCGGCTGAAGCTTTCTTT.